The T cell receptor beta chain under discussion was sequenced for a study of lymphopenia after photon versus proton radiotherapy. Note on this clone: Its cognate antigen is unknown. The junction does not match germline at one end; this may be a read error.

Germline values: CDR1 MNHEY, CDR2 SVGAGI. The CDR3 extends over 13 amino acids. Study-wide results and limits: Under photons, naive T cells and diversity fell while effector/memory populations rose. After the lymphocyte nadir, photon-treated repertoires showed oligoclonal expansion, especially of CD8+ Temra cells.

The repertoire was sequenced with immunoSEQ multiplex PCR; TCRdb's copy has only in-frame clones and lacks some. The table lists approximately 70,000 clones, around 87% of them singletons. The rearrangement joins TRBV6-5 to TRBJ1-1, with D perhaps TRBD1 (5 bases). The sequence was collected from a man older than 75 with esophageal cancer. Sequenced here: peripheral blood, sampled from a patient treated with proton-based radiotherapy. The CDR3: CASSEQVKTEAFF. As DNA, the CDR3 is TGTGCCAGCAGTGAACAGGTGAAGACTGAAGCTTTCTTT.